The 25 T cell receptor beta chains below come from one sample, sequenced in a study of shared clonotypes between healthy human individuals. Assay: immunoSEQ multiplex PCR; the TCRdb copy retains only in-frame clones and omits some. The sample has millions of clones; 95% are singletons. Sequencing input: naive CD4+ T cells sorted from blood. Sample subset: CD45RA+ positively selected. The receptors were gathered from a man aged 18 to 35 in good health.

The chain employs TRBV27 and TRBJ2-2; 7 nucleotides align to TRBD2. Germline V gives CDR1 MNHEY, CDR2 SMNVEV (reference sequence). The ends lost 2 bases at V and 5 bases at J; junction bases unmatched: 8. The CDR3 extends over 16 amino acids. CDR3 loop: CASSLRAGKGTGELFF. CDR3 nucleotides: TGTGCCAGCAGTTTACGAGCGGGGAAGGGAACCGGGGAGCTGTTTTTT.

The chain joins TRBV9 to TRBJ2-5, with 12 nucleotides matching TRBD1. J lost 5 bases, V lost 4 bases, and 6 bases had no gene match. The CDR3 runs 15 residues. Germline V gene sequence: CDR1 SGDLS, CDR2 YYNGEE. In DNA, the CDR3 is TGTGCCAGCAGCACGGGACAGGGGGCGAGTGAGACCCAGTACTTC. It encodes CASSTGQGASETQYF.

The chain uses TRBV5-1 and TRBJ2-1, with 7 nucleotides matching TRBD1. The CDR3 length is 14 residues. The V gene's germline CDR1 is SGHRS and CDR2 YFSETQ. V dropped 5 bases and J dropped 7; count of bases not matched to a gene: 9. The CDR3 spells CASSTTGTENEQFF. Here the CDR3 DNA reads TGCGCCAGCAGTACAACCGGGACAGAAAATGAGCAGTTCTTC.

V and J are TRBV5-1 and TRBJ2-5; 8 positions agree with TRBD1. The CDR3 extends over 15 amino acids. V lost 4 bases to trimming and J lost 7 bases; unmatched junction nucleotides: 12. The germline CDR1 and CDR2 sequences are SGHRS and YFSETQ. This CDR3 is CASSTRDRFIGTQYF. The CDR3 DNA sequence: TGCGCCAGCAGCACCCGGGACAGGTTTATAGGGACCCAGTACTTC.

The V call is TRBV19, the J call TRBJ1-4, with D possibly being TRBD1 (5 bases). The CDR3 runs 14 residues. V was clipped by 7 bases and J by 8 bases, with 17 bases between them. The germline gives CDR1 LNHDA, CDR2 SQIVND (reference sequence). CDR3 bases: TGTGCCAGTACGGGGCGCGGGTTTGGAGAAAAACTGTTTTTT. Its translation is CASTGRGFGEKLFF. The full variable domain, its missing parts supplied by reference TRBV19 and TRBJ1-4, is DGGITQSPKYLFRKEGQNVTLSCEQNLNHDAMYWYRQDPGQGLRLIYYSQIVNDFQKGDIAEGYSVSREKKESFPLTVTSAQKNPTAFYLCASTGRGFGEKLFFGSGTQLSVL.

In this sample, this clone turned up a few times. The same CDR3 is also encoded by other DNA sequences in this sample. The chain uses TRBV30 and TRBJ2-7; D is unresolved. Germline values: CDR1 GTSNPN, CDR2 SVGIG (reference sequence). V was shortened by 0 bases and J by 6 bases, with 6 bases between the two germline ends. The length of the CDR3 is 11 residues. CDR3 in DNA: TGTGCCTGGAGTGTGGGTGGCGAGCAGTACTTC. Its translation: CAWSVGGEQYF.

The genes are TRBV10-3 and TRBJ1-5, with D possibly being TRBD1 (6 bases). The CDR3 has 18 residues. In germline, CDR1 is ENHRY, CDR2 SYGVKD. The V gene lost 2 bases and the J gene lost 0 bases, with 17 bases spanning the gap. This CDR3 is CAISEGGRTRDSNQPQHF. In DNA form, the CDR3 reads TGTGCCATCAGTGAGGGGGGCAGGACAAGGGATAGCAATCAGCCCCAGCATTTT.

The CDR3 sequence is CASTEIRANTEAFF. In DNA, the CDR3 is TGTGCCAGTACCGAAATCAGGGCTAACACTGAAGCTTTCTTT. This chain links TRBV19 with TRBJ1-1, with TRBD1 as a possible D gene (5 bases). CDR1 is LNHDA, CDR2 SQIVND, per germline (reference sequence). The CDR3 is 14 amino acids. Trimming cost V 7 bases and J 2 bases, with 14 bases left between them.

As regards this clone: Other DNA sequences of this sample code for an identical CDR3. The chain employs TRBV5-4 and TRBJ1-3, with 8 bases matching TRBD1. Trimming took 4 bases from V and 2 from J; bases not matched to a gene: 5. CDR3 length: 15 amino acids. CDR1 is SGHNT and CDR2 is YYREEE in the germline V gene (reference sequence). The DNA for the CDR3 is TGTGCCAGCAGCCTCCAGGGGGCCCCTGGAAACACCATATATTTT. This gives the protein CASSLQGAPGNTIYF.

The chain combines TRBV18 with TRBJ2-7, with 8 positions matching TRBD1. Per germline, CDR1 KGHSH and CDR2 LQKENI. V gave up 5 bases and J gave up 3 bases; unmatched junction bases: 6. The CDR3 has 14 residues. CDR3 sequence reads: CASSAGQGGYEQYF. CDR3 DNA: TGTGCCAGCTCAGCAGGACAGGGCGGCTACGAGCAGTACTTC.

For the CDR3, the DNA is TGTGCCAGCAGTTACGGGACAGGGCCGGGGGGCTACACCTTC. It specifies CASSYGTGPGGYTF. The chain carries TRBV6-5 and TRBJ1-2; 9 bases agree with TRBD1. J was trimmed by 8 bases and V by 2 bases; bases with no gene match: 6. The germline CDR1 and CDR2 sequences are MNHEY and SVGAGI. The CDR3 loop spans 14 amino acids.

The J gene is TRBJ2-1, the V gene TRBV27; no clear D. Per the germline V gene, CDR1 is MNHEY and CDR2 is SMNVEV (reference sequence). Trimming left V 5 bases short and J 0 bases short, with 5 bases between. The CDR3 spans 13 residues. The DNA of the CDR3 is TGTGCCAGCAGTAAGGGCTCCTACAATGAGCAGTTCTTC. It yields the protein CASSKGSYNEQFF.

The CDR3 region is CASSSGQGASEAFF. The CDR3 region has the DNA TGTGCCAGCAGTTCGGGACAGGGGGCATCTGAAGCTTTCTTT. This chain uses TRBV28 with TRBJ1-1, with 12 bases matching TRBD1. Trimming at V came to 4 bases and at J to 6 bases, leaving 3 bases not matched to a gene. Germline CDR1 reads MDHEN; CDR2 reads SYDVKM. The CDR3 is 14 amino acids.

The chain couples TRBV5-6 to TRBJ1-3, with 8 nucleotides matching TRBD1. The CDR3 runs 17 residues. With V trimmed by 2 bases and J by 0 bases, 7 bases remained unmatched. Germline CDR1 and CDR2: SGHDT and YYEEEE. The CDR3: CASSFWTGLSSGNTIYF. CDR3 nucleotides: TGTGCCAGCAGCTTCTGGACAGGGTTGAGCTCTGGAAACACCATATATTTT. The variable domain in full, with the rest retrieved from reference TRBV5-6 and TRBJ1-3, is DAGVTQSPTHLIKTRGQQVTLRCSPKSGHDTVSWYQQALGQGPQFIFQYYEEEERQRGNFPDRFSGHQFPNYSSELNVNALLLGDSALYLCASSFWTGLSSGNTIYFGEGSWLTVV.

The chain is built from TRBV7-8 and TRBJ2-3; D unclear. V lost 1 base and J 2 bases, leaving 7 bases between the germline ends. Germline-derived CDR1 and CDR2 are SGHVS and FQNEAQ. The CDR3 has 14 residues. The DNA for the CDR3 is TGTGCCAGCAGCTTAGGGCTTTACACAGATACGCAGTATTTT. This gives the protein CASSLGLYTDTQYF.

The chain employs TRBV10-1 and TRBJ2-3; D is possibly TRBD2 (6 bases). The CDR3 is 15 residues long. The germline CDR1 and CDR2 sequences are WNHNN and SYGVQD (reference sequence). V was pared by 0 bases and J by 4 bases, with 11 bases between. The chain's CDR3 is CASSESSRRADTQYF. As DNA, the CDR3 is TGCGCCAGCAGTGAGTCGAGTAGGAGGGCAGATACGCAGTATTTT.

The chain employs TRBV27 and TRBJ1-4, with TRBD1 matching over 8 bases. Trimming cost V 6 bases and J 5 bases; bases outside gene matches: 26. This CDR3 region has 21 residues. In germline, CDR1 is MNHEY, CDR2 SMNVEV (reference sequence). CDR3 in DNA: TGTGCCAGCAGCCACTCCCCGCAGGGGGCCCCTATACTTAAAACGAATGAAAAACTGTTTTTT. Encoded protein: CASSHSPQGAPILKTNEKLFF.

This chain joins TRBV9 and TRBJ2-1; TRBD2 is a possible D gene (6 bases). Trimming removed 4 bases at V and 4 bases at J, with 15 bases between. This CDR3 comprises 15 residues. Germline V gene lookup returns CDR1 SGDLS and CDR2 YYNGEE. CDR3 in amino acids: CASSPRSSEYNEQFF. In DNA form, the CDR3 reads TGTGCCAGCAGCCCCCGTTCTAGCGAGTACAATGAGCAGTTCTTC.

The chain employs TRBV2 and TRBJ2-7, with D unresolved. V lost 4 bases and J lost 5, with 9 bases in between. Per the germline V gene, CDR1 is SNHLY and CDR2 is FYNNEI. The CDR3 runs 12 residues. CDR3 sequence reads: CASSVSGHEQYF. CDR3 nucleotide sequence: TGTGCCAGCAGTGTCTCTGGCCACGAGCAGTACTTC.

The CDR3 sequence is CASRRGEGSYGYTF. The CDR3 DNA reads as TGTGCCAGCAGGCGTGGGGAGGGGTCCTATGGCTACACCTTC. This rearrangement joins TRBV5-6 to TRBJ1-2, with a tentative D call TRBD1 (5 bases). V lost 5 bases, J lost 4 bases, and 15 bases lay in between. The CDR3 totals 14 residues. The V gene's germline CDR1 is SGHDT and CDR2 YYEEEE.

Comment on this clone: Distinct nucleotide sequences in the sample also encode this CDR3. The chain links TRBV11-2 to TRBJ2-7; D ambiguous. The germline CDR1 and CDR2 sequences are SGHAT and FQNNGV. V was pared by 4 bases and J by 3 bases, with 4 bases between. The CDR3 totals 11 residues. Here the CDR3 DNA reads TGTGCCAGCAGCTCGCACTACGAGCAGTACTTC. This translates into CASSSHYEQYF.

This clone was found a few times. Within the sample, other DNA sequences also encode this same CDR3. The CDR3 DNA sequence: TGTGCCAGCAGTAGGGGGAACACTGAAGCTTTCTTT. It specifies CASSRGNTEAFF. The V call is TRBV6-5, the J call TRBJ1-1, with D possibly TRBD1 on 5 matching bases. From germline, CDR1 is MNHEY and CDR2 SVGAGI. Between the trimmed V and J ends, which lost 5 bases and 1 base, there was a span of 5 bases. The CDR3 length is 12 residues.

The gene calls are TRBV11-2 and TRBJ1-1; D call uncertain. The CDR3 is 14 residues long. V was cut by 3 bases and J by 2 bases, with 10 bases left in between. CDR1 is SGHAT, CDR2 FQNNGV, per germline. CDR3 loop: CASSFTEGNTEAFF. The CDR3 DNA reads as TGTGCCAGCAGCTTTACTGAGGGAAACACTGAAGCTTTCTTT.

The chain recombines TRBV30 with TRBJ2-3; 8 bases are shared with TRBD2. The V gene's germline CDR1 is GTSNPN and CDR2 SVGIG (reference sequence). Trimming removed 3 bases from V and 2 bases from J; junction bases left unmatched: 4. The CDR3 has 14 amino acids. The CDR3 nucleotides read TGTGCCTGGAGCCGACTAGCGAACACAGATACGCAGTATTTT. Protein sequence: CAWSRLANTDTQYF.

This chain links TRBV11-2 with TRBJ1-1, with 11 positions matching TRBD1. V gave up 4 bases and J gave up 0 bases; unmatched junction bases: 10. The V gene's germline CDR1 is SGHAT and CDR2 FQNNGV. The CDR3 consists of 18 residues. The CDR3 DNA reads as TGTGCCAGCAGCTCTAGGACAGGGGGCCGTCAGGTGAACACTGAAGCTTTCTTT. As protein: CASSSRTGGRQVNTEAFF.